This TCR beta chain was obtained from a study of T cells after yellow fever vaccination. This clonotype showed up many times. MiXCR, run by TCRdb on the 5' RACE reads, gives a single entry per CDR3 protein. The sample holds about 150,000 distinct CDR3 sequences, 5% to 8% seen once. J was trimmed by 8 bases and V by 6 bases; bases with no gene match: 11. The CDR3 totals 14 residues. CDR1 and CDR2 from the germline V gene are DFQATT and SNEGSKA (reference sequence). The J gene is TRBJ2-2, the V gene TRBV20-1; 8 nucleotides align to TRBD2. The receptor comes from a man aged 30-40 years who received the YFV17D yellow fever vaccine. The input for sequencing was CD4+ T cells sorted from PBMCs, taken 10 days after the yellow fever booster vaccination. In nucleotides, the CDR3 is TGCAGTGCCCTTAGCGGGATCGGTTCTGGGGAGCTGTTTTTT. It yields the protein CSALSGIGSGELFF.